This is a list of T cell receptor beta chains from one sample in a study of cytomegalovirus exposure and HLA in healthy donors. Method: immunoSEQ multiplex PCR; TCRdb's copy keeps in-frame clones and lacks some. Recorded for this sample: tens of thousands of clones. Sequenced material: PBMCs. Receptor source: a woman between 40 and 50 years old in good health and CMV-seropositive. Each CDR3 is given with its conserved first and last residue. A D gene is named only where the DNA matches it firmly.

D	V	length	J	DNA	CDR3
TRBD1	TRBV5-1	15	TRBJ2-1	TGCGCCAGCAGCTTGGCTGGGGACAGCTTCAATGAGCAGTTCTTC	CASSLAGDSFNEQFF
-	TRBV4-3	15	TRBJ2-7	TGCGCCAGCAGCGCCCGCCGGGGTGGATCTGACGAGCAGTACTTC	CASSARRGGSDEQYF
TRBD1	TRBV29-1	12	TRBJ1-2	TGCAGCGTTCTAGGGACAGACTATGGCTACACCTTC	CSVLGTDYGYTF
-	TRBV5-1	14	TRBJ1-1	TGCGCCAGCAGCTTGGGACTTTCGAACACTGAAGCTTTCTTT	CASSLGLSNTEAFF
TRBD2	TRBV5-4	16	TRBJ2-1	TGTGCCAGCAGCTTGGGACTAGCGGGAGGGCAGAATGAGCAGTTCTTC	CASSLGLAGGQNEQFF
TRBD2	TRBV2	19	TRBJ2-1	TGTGCCAGCTTTGGCAGTAAGGCCCCCGGGACTAGCGGGACCAATGAGCAGTTCTTC	CASFGSKAPGTSGTNEQFF
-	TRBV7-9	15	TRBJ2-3	TGTGCCAGCAGTCGTCCGGGGATTAGCACAGATACGCAGTATTTT	CASSRPGISTDTQYF
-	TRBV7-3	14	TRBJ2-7	TGTGCCAGCAGCCCTCAGACAGGAGCTAACGAGCAGTACTTC	CASSPQTGANEQYF
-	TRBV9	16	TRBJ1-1	TGTGCCAGCAGCGACTTAAGGGGAGGGTCTAACACTGAAGCTTTCTTT	CASSDLRGGSNTEAFF
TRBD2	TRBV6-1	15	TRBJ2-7	TGTGCCAGCAGTGAGGCCTCTGGGGGGGTGGTAGAGCAGTACTTC	CASSEASGGVVEQYF
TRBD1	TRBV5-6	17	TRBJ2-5	TGTGCCAGCAGCTTATCTGACAGGGGGAAGAGGAGGAAGACCCGGTACTTC	CASSLSDRGKRRKTRYF
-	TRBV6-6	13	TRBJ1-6	TGTGCCGCGTGGGACGGGGAGGATTCACCCCTCCACTTT	CAAWDGEDSPLHF
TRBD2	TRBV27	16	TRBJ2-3	TGTGCCAGCAGTTTGACAGCCGGGGGGGGCACAGATACGCAGTATTTT	CASSLTAGGGTDTQYF
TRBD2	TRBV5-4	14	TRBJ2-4	TGTGCCAGCAGCCCCAGCGGGGGGCGAAACATTCAGTACTTC	CASSPSGGRNIQYF
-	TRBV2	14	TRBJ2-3	TGTGCCAGCAGTGAACTAGCGAACACAGATACGCAGTATTTT	CASSELANTDTQYF
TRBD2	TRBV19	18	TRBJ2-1	TGTGCCAGTAGTCCCCACCCCCAGCGGGGGGTTCTTTGGGATGAGCAGTTCTTC	CASSPHPQRGVLWDEQFF
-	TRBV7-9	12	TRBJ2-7	TGTGCCAGCAGCTCACAGGGCTACGAGCAGTACTTC	CASSSQGYEQYF
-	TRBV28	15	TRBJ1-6	TGTGCCACCGGGAATCGGAACACCTTTGAGGGGGCCCTCCACTTT	CATGNRNTFEGALHF
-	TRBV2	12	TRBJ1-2	TGTGCCAGCAGTGACCCCGGCTATGGCTACACCTTC	CASSDPGYGYTF
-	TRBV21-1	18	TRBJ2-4	TGTGCCAGCCCCAGGAAGCACGGCAGGGCCCTAGCCAAAAACATTCAGTACTTC	CASPRKHGRALAKNIQYF